The source of this T cell receptor (beta chain) is a study of T cells in localized non-small cell lung cancer. Study observations and caveats: Appearing in adjacent lung were a median roughly 59 of the top 100 tumor clones. Sequencing was restricted to one tumor region; therefore, heterogeneity remains possible. Uninvolved adjacent lung showed higher T cell clonality than tumor. There was an association of higher blood T cell density with longer overall survival.

In the case of this clone: Its antigen is undetermined.

The repertoire was sequenced with immunoSEQ multiplex PCR; TCRdb's copy has only in-frame clones and lacks some. The top ten clones hold roughly 1.8% of a sample with 100,000 to 150,000 clones, roughly nine tenths of them seen once. The CDR3 covers 14 residues. The germline gives CDR1 MRHNA, CDR2 SNTAGT. Trimming stripped 6 bases from V and 1 base from J, with 12 bases between. The specimen comprised peripheral blood, sampled before any cancer treatment. This rearrangement joins TRBV6-4 to TRBJ2-5, with D possibly matching TRBD2 (6 bases). The clonotype comes from a female donor over 55 with stage I lung adenocarcinoma. DNA of the CDR3: TGTGCCAGCAGAGACCGGGACTTCCAAGAGACCCAGTACTTC. Amino acids: CASRDRDFQETQYF.